Included here is one T cell receptor beta chain sequence, with context. Its antigen is still unknown. The data stem from a study of Ad26.COV2.S vaccination and SARS-CoV-2 variants. The repertoire was sequenced with immunoSEQ multiplex PCR; TCRdb's copy has only in-frame clones and lacks some. The sample holds about 350,000 clones, 92% seen once. Whole-study findings and limits: Post-vaccination spike-specific CD8+ and CD4+ T cell responses reportedly had substantial breadth. Spike-specific TCR breadth was greater after Ad26.COV2.S than placebo. Vaccinees and placebo recipients showed similar non-spike TCR breadth.

After removal of 5 bases from V and 6 bases from J, the junction contained 10 bases not matched to a gene. In germline, CDR1 is MNHEY, CDR2 SVGEGT. The CDR3 runs to 15 residues. The sequence was obtained from a human donor who had recovered from COVID-19. The material sequenced was peripheral blood, taken after recovery from COVID-19. The chain has TRBV6-2 or TRBV6-3 and TRBJ2-7; 10 bases fit TRBD1. The CDR3 nucleotides are TGTGCCAGCAGTACGGAGGGACAGGGGAAGAGCGAGCAGTACTTC. Its translation: CASSTEGQGKSEQYF.